The rows below give T cell receptor beta chains drawn from one sample of a study of radiation and T cells in renal cell carcinoma. The assay was immunoSEQ multiplex PCR, and TCRdb's table has in-frame clones only and misses some. The sample contains 150,000 to 190,000 clones, roughly 86% of which appear only once. This sample comprised blood, obtained from a patient whose treatment included radiotherapy and nephrectomy. All receptors come from a woman aged 50 to 60 with renal cell carcinoma. The CDR3 runs from the conserved cysteine through the conserved F or W. The D gene is left open where the match is weak. Clone size is not always given. Where it is, it says once, few, many or a class for expanded clones.

j_gene	abundance	d_gene	v_gene	CDR3nt	CDR3aa
TRBJ1-4	once	-	TRBV6-6	TGTGCCATTATGGGTAATGAAAAACTGTTTTTT	CAIMGNEKLFF
TRBJ2-1	-	-	TRBV10-1	TGCGCCAGCAGTGAGTCCGGAACGGGAGTTAATGAGCAGTTCTTC	CASSESGTGVNEQFF
TRBJ1-2	-	-	TRBV5-6	TGTGCCAGCAGCTTGGGTGGTAACTATGGCTACACCTTC	CASSLGGNYGYTF
TRBJ2-3	-	TRBD2	TRBV7-4	TGTGCCAGCAGCTTAGTTAGCGGGAAACCACATTGCACAGATACGCAGTATTTT	CASSLVSGKPHCTDTQYF
TRBJ1-2	-	-	TRBV7-9	TGTGCCAGCAGCCTCTCCGGGGCCTATGGCTACACCTTC	CASSLSGAYGYTF
TRBJ2-7	once	-	TRBV4-3	TGCGCCAGCAGCCGCACGGTGGGCGTCTACGAGCAGTACTTC	CASSRTVGVYEQYF
TRBJ1-2	-	-	TRBV10-3	TGTGCCATGGCGACAGGCCGTGGCTATGGCTACACCTTC	CAMATGRGYGYTF
TRBJ1-2	-	-	TRBV19	TGTGCCAGTAGTACAGACAGGCTGTATGGCTACACCTTC	CASSTDRLYGYTF
TRBJ1-5	-	-	TRBV7-6	TGTGCCAGCAGCCCGAATCCGCCGCCGAATCAGCCCCAGCATTTT	CASSPNPPPNQPQHF
TRBJ1-5	-	-	TRBV6-1	TGTGCCAGCAGTGGCCCCTACGAGAGTCAGCCCCAGCATTTT	CASSGPYESQPQHF
TRBJ2-7	-	TRBD1	TRBV4-1	TGCGCCAGCAGCCAACCATCGGGACAGGGCTTAGGGGTCGAGCAGTACTTC	CASSQPSGQGLGVEQYF
TRBJ1-1	-	-	TRBV29-1	TGCAGCGTTAACCCACAGGGTGGTCCTGAAGCTTTCTTT	CSVNPQGGPEAFF
TRBJ2-5	-	-	TRBV7-9	TGTGCCAGCAGCTTACTCGGCGAGACCCAGTACTTC	CASSLLGETQYF
TRBJ1-2	once	TRBD1	TRBV25-1	TGTGCCAGCAGAGGTACAGGGGGGCCCCCTCAGCTATACGGCTACACCTTC	CASRGTGGPPQLYGYTF
TRBJ2-3	-	-	TRBV5-6	TGTGCCAGCAGCTTGGCCCCAATAAGCACAGATACGCAGTATTTT	CASSLAPISTDTQYF